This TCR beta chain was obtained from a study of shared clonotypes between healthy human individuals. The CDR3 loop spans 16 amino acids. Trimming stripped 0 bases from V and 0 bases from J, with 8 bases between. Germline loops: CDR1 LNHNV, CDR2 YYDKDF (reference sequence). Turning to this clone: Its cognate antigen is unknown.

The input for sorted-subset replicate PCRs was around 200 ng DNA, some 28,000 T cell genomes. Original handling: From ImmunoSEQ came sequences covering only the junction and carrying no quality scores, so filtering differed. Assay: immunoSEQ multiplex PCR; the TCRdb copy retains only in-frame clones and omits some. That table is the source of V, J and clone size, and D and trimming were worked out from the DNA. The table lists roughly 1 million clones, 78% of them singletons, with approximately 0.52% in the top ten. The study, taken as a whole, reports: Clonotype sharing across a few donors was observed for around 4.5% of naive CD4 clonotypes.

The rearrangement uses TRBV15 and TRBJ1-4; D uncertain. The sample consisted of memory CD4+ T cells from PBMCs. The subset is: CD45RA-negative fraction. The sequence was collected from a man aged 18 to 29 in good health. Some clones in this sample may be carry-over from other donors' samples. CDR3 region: CATSREQRATNEKLFF. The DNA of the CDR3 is TGTGCCACCAGCAGAGAGCAACGGGCAACTAATGAAAAACTGTTTTTT.